This is a list of T cell receptor beta chains from one sample in a study of blood T cell repertoires in COVID-19. The protocol was immunoSEQ multiplex PCR, while the TCRdb copy is restricted to in-frame clones and leaves out a portion. The sample records about 86,000 clones, roughly 88% being singletons. The source material was peripheral blood. The receptors come from an elderly woman with active or convalescent COVID-19. Both conserved end residues are part of each CDR3.

v_gene	j_gene	CDR3aa
TRBV19	TRBJ2-6	CASSRDRGSGANVLTF
TRBV28	TRBJ1-4	CASSFPAEGNEKLFF
TRBV7-3	TRBJ1-5	CASSLARDQPQHF
TRBV3-1/TRBV3-2	TRBJ2-1	CASRTAGNEQFF
TRBV7-9	TRBJ1-6	CASSLGRVNSPLHF
TRBV6-2/TRBV6-3	TRBJ1-2	CASSWAQGVGKYGYTF
TRBV5-1	TRBJ2-5	CASSLAETQYF
TRBV7-7	TRBJ2-2	CASSPGVNTGELFF
TRBV15	TRBJ2-3	CATSRDAVMGQDTQYF
TRBV5-1	TRBJ2-1	CASSLGLSDEQFF
TRBV4-3	TRBJ2-1	CASSLSGTGADEQFF
TRBV9	TRBJ2-7	CASSVGQGPVSAYEQYF
TRBV19	TRBJ2-3	CASSTNRGRIDTQYF
TRBV5-1	TRBJ2-7	CASSLFTSGSYEQYF
TRBV30	TRBJ1-6	CAWRGPGSSAPLHF
TRBV6-5	TRBJ1-1	CASSYRQEATEAFF
TRBV6-2/TRBV6-3	TRBJ2-1	CASSNLQGNEQFF
TRBV4-3	TRBJ1-1	CASSQDSWSEAFF
TRBV28	TRBJ1-4	CASRVGGAEKLFF
TRBV28	TRBJ1-5	CASSIVNQPQHF
TRBV12-5	TRBJ1-3	CASGADLGDASTIYF
TRBV7-8	TRBJ2-3	CASSLGRRGNTQYF
TRBV7-8	TRBJ2-2	CASSRETYSNTGELFF
TRBV11-3	TRBJ2-4	CASTSSRLAKNIQYF
TRBV2	TRBJ1-2	CASSERNRGQGYTF
TRBV19	TRBJ1-1	CASSPGQTNTEAFF
TRBV28	TRBJ2-2	CASSPSYRRGPTGELFF
TRBV4-1	TRBJ2-3	CASSQDNSGGTDTQYF
TRBV4-3	TRBJ1-4	CASSIQGNEKLFF
TRBV7-2	TRBJ1-1	CASSLLLDREAFF
TRBV7-3	TRBJ2-2	CASSVAGGRTGELFF
TRBV6-2/TRBV6-3	TRBJ2-2	CASSYTGTTNTGELFF
TRBV7-2	TRBJ1-1	CASSARFTASEAFF
TRBV5-1	TRBJ1-2	CASSLGGTGANYGYTF
TRBV5-8	TRBJ2-7	CASSPLGGYEQYF
TRBV21-1	TRBJ2-2	CASSKEDRGKTGELFF
TRBV14	TRBJ2-1	CASSHPMGGSYNEQFF
TRBV19	TRBJ1-1	CASSIGVGWNTEAFF
TRBV20-1	TRBJ2-7	CSARTTHEQYF
TRBV25-1	TRBJ2-7	CASSGGTNSYEQYF
TRBV6-4	TRBJ2-2	CASRETGFTGELFF
TRBV5-6	TRBJ2-7	CASSSHPGLAGYEQYF
TRBV19	TRBJ2-2	CASSSAGQFGGELFF
TRBV19	TRBJ2-6	CASSISGTGFAGANVLTF
TRBV4-1	TRBJ2-1	CASSQMLSRGPHEQFF
TRBV5-8	TRBJ2-5	CASGPQGGLLETQYF
TRBV7-2	TRBJ2-5	CASSAPPRRETQYF
TRBV3-1/TRBV3-2	TRBJ2-2	CASSQAAGVNTGELFF
TRBV7-9	TRBJ1-3	CASSPVSGLAGNTIYF
TRBV5-8	TRBJ2-1	CASSLRGQGIYEQFF
TRBV4-1	TRBJ2-1	CASSQDPGTSGMSEQFF
TRBV11-3	TRBJ2-5	CASSRRWGLQETQYF
TRBV15	TRBJ2-3	CATSRDRLYTDTQYF
TRBV5-4	TRBJ1-1	CATSGVGYTEAFF
TRBV5-4	TRBJ2-2	CASSLDRYTGELFF
TRBV6-5	TRBJ1-1	CASSRTGAEAFF
TRBV18	TRBJ2-1	CASSPRDRGYNEQFF